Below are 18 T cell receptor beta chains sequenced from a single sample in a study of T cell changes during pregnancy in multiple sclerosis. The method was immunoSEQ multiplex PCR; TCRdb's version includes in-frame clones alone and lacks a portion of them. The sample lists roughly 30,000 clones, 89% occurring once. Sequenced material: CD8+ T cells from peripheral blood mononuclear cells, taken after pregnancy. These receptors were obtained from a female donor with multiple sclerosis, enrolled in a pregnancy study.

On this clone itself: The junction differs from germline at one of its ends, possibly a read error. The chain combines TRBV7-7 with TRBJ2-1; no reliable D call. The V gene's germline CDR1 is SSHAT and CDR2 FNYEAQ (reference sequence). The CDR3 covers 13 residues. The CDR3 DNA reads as TGTGCTAGCAGCTTAGTCCTGGCTGCTGAGCAGTTCTTC. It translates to CASSLVLAAEQFF.

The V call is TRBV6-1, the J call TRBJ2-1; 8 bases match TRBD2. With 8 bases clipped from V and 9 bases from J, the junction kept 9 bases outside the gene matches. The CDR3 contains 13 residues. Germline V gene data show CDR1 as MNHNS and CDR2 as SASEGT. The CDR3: CASQSQRGGEQFF. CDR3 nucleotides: TGTGCCAGCCAATCACAACGGGGGGGTGAGCAGTTCTTC.

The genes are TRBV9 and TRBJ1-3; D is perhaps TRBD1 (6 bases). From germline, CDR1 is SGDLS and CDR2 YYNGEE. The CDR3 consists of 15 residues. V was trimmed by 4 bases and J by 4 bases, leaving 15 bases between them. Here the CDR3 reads CASSLLTGPGNTIYF. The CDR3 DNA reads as TGTGCCAGCAGCCTCCTGACAGGACCAGGAAACACCATATATTTT.

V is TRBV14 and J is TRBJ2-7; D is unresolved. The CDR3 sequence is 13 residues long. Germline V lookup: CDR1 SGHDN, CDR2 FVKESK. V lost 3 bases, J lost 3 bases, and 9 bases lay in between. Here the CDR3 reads CASSQSVFYEQYF. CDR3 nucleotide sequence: TGTGCCAGCAGCCAGAGCGTCTTCTACGAGCAGTACTTC.

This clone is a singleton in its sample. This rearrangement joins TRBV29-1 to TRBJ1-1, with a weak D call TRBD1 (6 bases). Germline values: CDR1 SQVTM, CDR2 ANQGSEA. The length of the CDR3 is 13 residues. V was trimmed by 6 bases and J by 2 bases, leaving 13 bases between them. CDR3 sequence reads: CSVTRTENTEAFF. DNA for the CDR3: TGCAGCGTAACCAGGACAGAAAACACTGAAGCTTTCTTT.

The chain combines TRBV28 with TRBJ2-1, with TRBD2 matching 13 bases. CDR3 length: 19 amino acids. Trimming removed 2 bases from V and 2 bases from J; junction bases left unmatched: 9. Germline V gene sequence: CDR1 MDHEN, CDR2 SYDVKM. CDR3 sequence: CASSLERGLAGLTYNEQFF. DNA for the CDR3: TGTGCCAGCAGTTTAGAGAGGGGACTAGCGGGACTTACCTACAATGAGCAGTTCTTC.

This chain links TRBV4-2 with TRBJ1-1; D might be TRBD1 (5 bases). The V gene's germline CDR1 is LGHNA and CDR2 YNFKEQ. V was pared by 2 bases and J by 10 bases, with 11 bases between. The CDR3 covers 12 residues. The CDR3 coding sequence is TGTGCCAGCAGCCAATCAGGGTGGGGAGCTTTCTTT. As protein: CASSQSGWGAFF.

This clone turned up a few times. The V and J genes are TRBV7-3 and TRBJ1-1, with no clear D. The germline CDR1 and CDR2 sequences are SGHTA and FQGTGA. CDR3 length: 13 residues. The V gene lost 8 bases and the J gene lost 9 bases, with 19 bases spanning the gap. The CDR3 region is CASGEALGWKAFF. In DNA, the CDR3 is TGTGCCAGCGGGGAGGCCTTGGGCTGGAAAGCTTTCTTT.

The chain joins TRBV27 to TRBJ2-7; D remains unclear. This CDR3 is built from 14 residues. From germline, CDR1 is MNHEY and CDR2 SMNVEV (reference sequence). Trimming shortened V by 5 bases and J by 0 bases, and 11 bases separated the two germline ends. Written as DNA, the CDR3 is TGTGCCAGCAGTCCCTATCTTAGCTCCTACGAGCAGTACTTC. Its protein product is CASSPYLSSYEQYF.

CDR3: CSVETGAGTEAFF. CDR3 DNA: TGCAGCGTTGAGACAGGGGCGGGCACTGAAGCTTTCTTT. V and J are TRBV29-1 and TRBJ1-1; TRBD1 aligns across 8 bases. Per the germline V gene, CDR1 is SQVTM and CDR2 is ANQGSEA. The J segment lost 4 bases and the V segment lost 3 bases, leaving 4 bases of the junction unmatched. This CDR3 spans 13 amino acids.

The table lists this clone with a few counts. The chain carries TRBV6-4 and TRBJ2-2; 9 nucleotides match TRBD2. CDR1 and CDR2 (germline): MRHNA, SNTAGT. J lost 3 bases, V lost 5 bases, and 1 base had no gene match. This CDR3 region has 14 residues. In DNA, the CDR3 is TGTGCCAGCAGTTTAGCGGGAGACACCGGGGAGCTGTTTTTT. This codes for CASSLAGDTGELFF.

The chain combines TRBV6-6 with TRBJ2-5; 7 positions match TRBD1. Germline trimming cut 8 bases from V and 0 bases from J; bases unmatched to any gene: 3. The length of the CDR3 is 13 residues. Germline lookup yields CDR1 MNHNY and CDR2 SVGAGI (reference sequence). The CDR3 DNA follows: TGTGCCAGCGCGGACAGGTACCAAGAGACCCAGTACTTC. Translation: CASADRYQETQYF.

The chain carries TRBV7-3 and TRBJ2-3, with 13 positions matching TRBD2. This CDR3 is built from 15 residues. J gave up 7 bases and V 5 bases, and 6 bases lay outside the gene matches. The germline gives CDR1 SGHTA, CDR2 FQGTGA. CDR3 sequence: CASSPTGTSGNTQYF. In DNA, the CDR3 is TGTGCCAGCAGCCCAACCGGGACTAGCGGGAATACGCAGTATTTT.

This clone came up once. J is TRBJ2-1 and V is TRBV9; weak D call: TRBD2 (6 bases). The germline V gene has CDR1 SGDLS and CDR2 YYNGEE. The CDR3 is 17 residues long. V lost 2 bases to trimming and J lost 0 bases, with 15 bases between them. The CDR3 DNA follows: TGTGCCAGCAGCGTGTCTGGAGCGGGTCGCTCCTACAATGAGCAGTTCTTC. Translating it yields CASSVSGAGRSYNEQFF.

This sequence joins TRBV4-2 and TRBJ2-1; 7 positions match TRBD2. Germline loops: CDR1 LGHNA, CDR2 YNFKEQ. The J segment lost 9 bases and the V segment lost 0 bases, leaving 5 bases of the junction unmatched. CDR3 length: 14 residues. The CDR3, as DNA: TGTGCCAGCAGCCAAGAACTAGCGTCGGGTGAGCAGTTCTTC. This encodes CASSQELASGEQFF.

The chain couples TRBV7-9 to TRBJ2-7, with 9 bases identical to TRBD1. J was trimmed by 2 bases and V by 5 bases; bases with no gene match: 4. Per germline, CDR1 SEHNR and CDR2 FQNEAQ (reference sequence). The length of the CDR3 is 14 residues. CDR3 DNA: TGTGCCAGCAGCGACCGGGACAGGGCCTACGAGCAGTACTTC. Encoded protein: CASSDRDRAYEQYF. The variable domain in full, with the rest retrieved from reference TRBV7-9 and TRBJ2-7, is DTGVSQNPRHKITKRGQNVTFRCDPISEHNRLYWYRQTLGQGPEFLTYFQNEAQLEKSRLLSDRFSAERPKGSFSTLEIQRTEQGDSAMYLCASSDRDRAYEQYFGPGTRLTVT.

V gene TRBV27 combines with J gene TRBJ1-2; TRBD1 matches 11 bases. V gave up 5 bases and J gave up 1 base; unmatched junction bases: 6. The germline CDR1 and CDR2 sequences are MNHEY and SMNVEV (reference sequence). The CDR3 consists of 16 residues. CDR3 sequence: CASSKTGTGGNYGYTF. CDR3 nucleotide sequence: TGTGCCAGCAGTAAAACCGGGACAGGGGGTAACTATGGCTACACCTTC.

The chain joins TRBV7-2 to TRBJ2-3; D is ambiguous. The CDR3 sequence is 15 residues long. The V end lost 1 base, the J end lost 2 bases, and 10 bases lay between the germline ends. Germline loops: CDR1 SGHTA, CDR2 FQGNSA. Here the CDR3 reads CASSLVSLYTDTQYF. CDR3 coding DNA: TGTGCCAGCAGCTTAGTCTCCCTCTACACAGATACGCAGTATTTT.